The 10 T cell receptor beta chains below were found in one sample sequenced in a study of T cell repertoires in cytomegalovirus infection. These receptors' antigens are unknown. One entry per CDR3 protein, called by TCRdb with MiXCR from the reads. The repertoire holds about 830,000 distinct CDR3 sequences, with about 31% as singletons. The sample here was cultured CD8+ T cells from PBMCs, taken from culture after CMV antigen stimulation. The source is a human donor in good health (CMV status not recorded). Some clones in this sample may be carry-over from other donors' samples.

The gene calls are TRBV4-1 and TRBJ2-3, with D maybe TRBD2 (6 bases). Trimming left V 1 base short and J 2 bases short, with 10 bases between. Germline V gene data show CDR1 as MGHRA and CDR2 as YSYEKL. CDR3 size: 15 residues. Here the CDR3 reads CASSQATSFTDTQYF. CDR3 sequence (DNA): TGCGCCAGCAGCCAAGCAACTAGCTTCACAGATACGCAGTATTTT.

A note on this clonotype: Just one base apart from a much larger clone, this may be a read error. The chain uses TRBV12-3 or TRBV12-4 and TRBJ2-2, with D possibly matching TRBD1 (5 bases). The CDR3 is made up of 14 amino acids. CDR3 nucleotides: TGTGCCAACAGTTCCCAGGGCGTCACCGGGGAGCTGTTTTTT. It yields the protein CANSSQGVTGELFF.

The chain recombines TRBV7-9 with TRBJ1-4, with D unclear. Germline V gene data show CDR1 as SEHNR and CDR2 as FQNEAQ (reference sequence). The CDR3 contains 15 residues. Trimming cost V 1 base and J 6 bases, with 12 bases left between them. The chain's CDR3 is CASSLVEKGDEKLFF. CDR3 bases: TGTGCCAGCAGCTTAGTCGAGAAGGGAGATGAAAAACTGTTTTTT.

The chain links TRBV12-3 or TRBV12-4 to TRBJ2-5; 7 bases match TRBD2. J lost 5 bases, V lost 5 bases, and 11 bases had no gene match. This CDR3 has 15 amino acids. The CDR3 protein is CASSPNPGGRETQYF. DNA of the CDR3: TGTGCCAGCAGTCCCAACCCGGGGGGAAGGGAGACCCAGTACTTC.

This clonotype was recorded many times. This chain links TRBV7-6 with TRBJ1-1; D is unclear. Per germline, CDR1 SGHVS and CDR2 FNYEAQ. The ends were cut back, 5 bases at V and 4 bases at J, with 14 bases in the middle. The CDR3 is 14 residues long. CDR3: CASSRQDGGTEAFF. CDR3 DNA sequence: TGTGCCAGCAGCCGGCAGGACGGTGGCACTGAAGCTTTCTTT.

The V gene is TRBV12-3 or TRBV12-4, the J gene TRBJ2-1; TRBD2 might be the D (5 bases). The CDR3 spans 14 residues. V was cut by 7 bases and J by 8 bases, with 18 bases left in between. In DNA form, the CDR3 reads TGTGCCAGCACCCTGGGAGTGGTTGGGTATGAGCAGTTCTTC. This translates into CASTLGVVGYEQFF.

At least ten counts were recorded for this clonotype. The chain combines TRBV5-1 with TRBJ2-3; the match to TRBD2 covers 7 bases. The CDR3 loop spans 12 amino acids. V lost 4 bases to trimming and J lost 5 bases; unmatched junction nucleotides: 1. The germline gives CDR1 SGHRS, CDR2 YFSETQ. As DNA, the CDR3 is TGCGCCAGCAGCGCGGGAGAAGATACGCAGTATTTT. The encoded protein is CASSAGEDTQYF.

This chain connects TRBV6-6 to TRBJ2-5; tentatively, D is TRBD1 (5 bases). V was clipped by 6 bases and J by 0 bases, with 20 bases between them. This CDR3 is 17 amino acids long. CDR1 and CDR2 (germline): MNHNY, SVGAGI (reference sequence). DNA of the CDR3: TGTGCCAGCAGCTCGTCGAGGCAGGGAATCGACCAAGAGACCCAGTACTTC. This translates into CASSSSRQGIDQETQYF.

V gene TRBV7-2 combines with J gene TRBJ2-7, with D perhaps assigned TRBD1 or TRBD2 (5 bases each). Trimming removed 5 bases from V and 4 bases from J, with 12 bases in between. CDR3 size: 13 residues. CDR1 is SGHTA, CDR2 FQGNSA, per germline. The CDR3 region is CASSRDGPYEQYF. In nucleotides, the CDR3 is TGTGCCAGCAGCCGGGACGGACCTTACGAGCAGTACTTC. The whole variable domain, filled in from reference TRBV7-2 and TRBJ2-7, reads GAGVSQSPSNKVTEKGKDVELRCDPISGHTALYWYRQSLGQGLEFLIYFQGNSAPDKSGLPSDRFSAERTGGSVSTLTIQRTQQEDSAVYLCASSRDGPYEQYFGPGTRLTVT.

CDR3 region: CASSSTGGSGELFF. Written as DNA, the CDR3 is TGTGCCAGCAGTTCGACAGGGGGGTCCGGGGAGCTGTTTTTT. V is TRBV6-1 and J is TRBJ2-2, with 9 bases aligning to TRBD1. Looked up from germline, CDR1 is MNHNS and CDR2 is SASEGT. V lost 5 bases and J lost 6; bases outside the gene matches: 4. The length of the CDR3 is 14 residues.